This TCR beta chain derives from a study of T-cell memory formation after mild COVID-19. 5'RACE primed at constant segments yielded TCR alpha and TCR beta cDNA libraries bearing sample barcodes and UMIs. Via MiXCR, TCRdb re-called the 5' RACE reads, giving one row per CDR3 protein. The sample has 550,000 to 700,000 distinct CDR3 sequences; 18% are singletons. As for this clonotype: Antigen: not known.

V lost 2 bases, J lost 9 bases, and 17 bases lay in between. The CDR3 is made up of 14 amino acids. From germline, CDR1 is SGHNT and CDR2 YYREEE (reference sequence). General observations from the study: Cross-reactive memory apparently joined, as some responding clones appeared in pre-infection memory.

The chain links TRBV5-4 to TRBJ2-5; D tentatively reads TRBD1 or TRBD2 (5 bases each). The TCR originated in an adult woman who had mild COVID-19 (a few samples of this study predate the infection). Cell type and time point are not known. Sequencing was performed on PBMCs or a T cell subset sorted from them (not recorded which). The CDR3 here is CASSFKGTPSAQYF. CDR3 coding DNA: TGTGCCAGCAGCTTTAAGGGGACGCCGTCGGCCCAGTACTTC.